The 30 T cell receptor beta chains reported below all come from one sample, sequenced in a study of T cell responses to AZD1222 COVID-19 vaccine. Generated by immunoSEQ multiplex PCR, the TCRdb table keeps only in-frame clones and is missing some. The sample records 120,000 to 150,000 clones, 90% being singletons. The specimen was peripheral blood, collected 28 days after the second AZD1222 dose. These receptors originate from an adult who received the AZD1222 COVID-19 vaccine.

The chain uses TRBV9 and TRBJ1-2; D gene unclear. The CDR3 sequence is 15 residues long. V gave up 0 bases and J gave up 0 bases, with 9 bases separating them. Germline V gene data show CDR1 as SGDLS and CDR2 as YYNGEE. CDR3 nucleotide sequence: TGTGCCAGCAGCGTAGAACCCGCGACTAACTATGGCTACACCTTC. Its protein product is CASSVEPATNYGYTF. The full variable domain, its missing parts supplied by reference TRBV9 and TRBJ1-2, is DSGVTQTPKHLITATGQRVTLRCSPRSGDLSVYWYQQSLDQGLQFLIQYYNGEERAKGNILERFSAQQFPDLHSELNLSSLELGDSALYFCASSVEPATNYGYTFGSGTRLTVV.

This clone was detected only a few times. This sequence joins TRBV27 and TRBJ2-2, with 7 positions matching TRBD2. There are 13 residues in the CDR3. V shed 3 bases, J shed 7 bases, and the junction held 2 bases outside the gene matches. Looked up from germline, CDR1 is MNHEY and CDR2 is SMNVEV (reference sequence). For the CDR3, the DNA is TGTGCCAGCAGTTTTGGGAGGGGCGGGGAGCTGTTTTTT. Residues: CASSFGRGGELFF.

V is TRBV19 and J is TRBJ1-6, with D perhaps TRBD1 (6 bases). The germline V and J ends were trimmed by 6 bases and 7 bases, with 16 bases remaining between them. The CDR3 is 15 residues long. Germline lookup yields CDR1 LNHDA and CDR2 SQIVND (reference sequence). CDR3: CASRGGGIRNSPLHF. As DNA, the CDR3 is TGTGCCAGTAGGGGAGGGGGAATTCGGAATTCACCCCTCCACTTT. The full variable domain, in which reference TRBV19 and TRBJ1-6 provide the parts outside the CDR3, is DGGITQSPKYLFRKEGQNVTLSCEQNLNHDAMYWYRQDPGQGLRLIYYSQIVNDFQKGDIAEGYSVSREKKESFPLTVTSAQKNPTAFYLCASRGGGIRNSPLHFGNGTRLTVT.

V is TRBV2 and J is TRBJ1-2; D unresolved. V gave up 4 bases and J gave up 2 bases, with 5 bases separating them. Per germline, CDR1 SNHLY and CDR2 FYNNEI. CDR3 length: 12 residues. The CDR3 bases are TGTGCCAGCAGTGCAGAGAACTATGGCTACACCTTC. Translating it yields CASSAENYGYTF.

V gene TRBV2 combines with J gene TRBJ1-2; perhaps TRBD1 as D (5 bases). V shed 5 bases and J shed 1 base, with 14 bases lying between them. This CDR3 contains 15 residues. The germline V gene has CDR1 SNHLY and CDR2 FYNNEI. CDR3 sequence (DNA): TGTGCCAGCAGTTCCGACAGAGCGCTTAACTATGGCTACACCTTC. This codes for CASSSDRALNYGYTF. The variable domain in full, completed from reference TRBV2 and TRBJ1-2, reads EPEVTQTPSHQVTQMGQEVILRCVPISNHLYFYWYRQILGQKVEFLVSFYNNEISEKSEIFDDQFSVERPDGSNFTLKIRSTKLEDSAMYFCASSSDRALNYGYTFGSGTRLTVV.

The rearrangement links TRBV12-3 or TRBV12-4 to TRBJ1-2; TRBD1 agrees at 9 bases. The CDR3 spans 13 residues. After removal of 3 bases from V and 5 bases from J, the junction contained 1 base not matched to a gene. The CDR3 DNA reads TGTGCCAGCAGTTTCGGGACAGGGTATGGCTACACCTTC. It encodes CASSFGTGYGYTF.

J is TRBJ2-2 and V is TRBV6-5; D gene ambiguous. CDR1 is MNHEY, CDR2 SVGAGI, per germline. V was clipped by 6 bases and J by 0 bases, with 11 bases between them. The CDR3 has 15 amino acids. CDR3 coding DNA: TGTGCCAGCAGCAGTGCCGCGGCGAACACCGGGGAGCTGTTTTTT. This codes for CASSSAAANTGELFF.

In its sample, this clone was seen once. This chain uses TRBV9 with TRBJ2-3, with D perhaps matching TRBD1 or TRBD2 (6 bases each). The germline V and J ends were trimmed by 0 bases and 2 bases, with 16 bases remaining between them. Germline V lookup: CDR1 SGDLS, CDR2 YYNGEE. The CDR3 totals 17 residues. CDR3 amino acids: CASSVASGGQVTDTQYF. The DNA of the CDR3 is TGTGCCAGCAGCGTAGCTTCCGGGGGACAAGTCACAGATACGCAGTATTTT.

The count of this clone is one. The V gene is TRBV5-1, the J gene TRBJ2-1, with a tentative D call TRBD1 (6 bases). Per the germline V gene, CDR1 is SGHRS and CDR2 is YFSETQ. Trimming stripped 0 bases from V and 5 bases from J, with 15 bases between. The CDR3 runs 16 residues. CDR3 bases: TGCGCCAGCAGCTTGGCCTACAACAGGGTTAACAATGAGCAGTTCTTC. Translated, it gives CASSLAYNRVNNEQFF.

The table lists this clone with a few counts. The rearrangement uses TRBV7-8 and TRBJ2-5, with D tentatively TRBD1 (5 bases). The CDR3 contains 15 residues. V lost 6 bases and J lost 4, with 18 bases in between. Looked up from germline, CDR1 is SGHVS and CDR2 is FQNEAQ. The CDR3 loop is CASSGARAMGETQYF. As DNA, the CDR3 is TGTGCCAGCAGTGGGGCTAGGGCGATGGGAGAGACCCAGTACTTC.

CDR3 DNA: TGCGCCAGCCAGGGGGGAAACACTGAAGCTTTCTTT. Its translation is CASQGGNTEAFF. The gene calls are TRBV10-1 and TRBJ1-1, with TRBD1 matching 7 bases. The germline V gene has CDR1 WNHNN and CDR2 SYGVQD (reference sequence). V trimming: 8 bases; J trimming: 2 bases; junction bases outside the gene matches: 2. This CDR3 has 12 residues.

This rearrangement joins TRBV15 to TRBJ2-3; 8 bases line up with TRBD1. Germline CDR1 is LNHNV and CDR2 is YYDKDF (reference sequence). The CDR3 contains 16 residues. Trimming took 3 bases from V and 0 from J; bases not matched to a gene: 5. CDR3 loop: CATSRDRDRSTDTQYF. The CDR3 nucleotides read TGTGCCACCAGCAGGGACCGGGACAGGAGCACAGATACGCAGTATTTT. Combining the CDR3 with reference TRBV15 and TRBJ2-3 gives the whole variable domain DAMVIQNPRYQVTQFGKPVTLSCSQTLNHNVMYWYQQKSSQAPKLLFHYYDKDFNNEADTPDNFQSRRPNTSFCFLDIRSPGLGDTAMYLCATSRDRDRSTDTQYFGPGTRLTVL.

This CDR3 is CASSLSGTGVRSQYF. Written as DNA, the CDR3 is TGCGCCAGCAGCCTGTCCGGGACAGGGGTCCGTTCGCAGTATTTT. The chain carries TRBV5-1 and TRBJ2-3; 10 positions match TRBD1. Per the germline V gene, CDR1 is SGHRS and CDR2 is YFSETQ. Trimming cost V 4 bases and J 10 bases; bases outside gene matches: 12. The CDR3 extends over 15 amino acids.

The table lists this clone with a count of one. J is TRBJ1-2 and V is TRBV6-5; 7 nucleotides agree with TRBD1. The CDR3 consists of 14 residues. Germline values: CDR1 MNHEY, CDR2 SVGAGI. V trimming: 6 bases; J trimming: 5 bases; junction bases outside the gene matches: 9. DNA for the CDR3: TGTGCCAGCAGCCGCGACAGGGTGGGTTATGGCTACACCTTC. Amino acids: CASSRDRVGYGYTF.

The chain combines TRBV5-1 with TRBJ2-7; D perhaps matches TRBD2 (6 bases). The germline V gene encodes CDR1 SGHRS and CDR2 YFSETQ. V lost 4 bases and J lost 6, with 17 bases in between. This CDR3 has 14 amino acids. The CDR3 DNA is TGCGCCAGCAGCGACTCGGGACTGTCAAGCGAGCAGTACTTC. It codes for CASSDSGLSSEQYF.

V usage is TRBV7-9 and J usage is TRBJ2-1, with D perhaps TRBD1 or TRBD2 (5 bases each). V lost 5 bases and J 1 base, leaving 12 bases between the germline ends. Germline loops: CDR1 SEHNR, CDR2 FQNEAQ (reference sequence). The CDR3 is made up of 15 amino acids. This CDR3 is CASSPQGVSYNEQFF. CDR3 DNA sequence: TGTGCCAGCAGCCCGCAGGGAGTATCCTACAATGAGCAGTTCTTC.

The V gene is TRBV5-1, the J gene TRBJ1-6; unclear D gene. V was clipped by 2 bases and J by 7 bases, with 10 bases between them. This CDR3 is built from 14 residues. The germline V gene encodes CDR1 SGHRS and CDR2 YFSETQ. The CDR3, as DNA: TGCGCCAGCAGCTTTAAGGAGGAGAATTCACCCCTCCACTTT. It translates to CASSFKEENSPLHF.

CDR3 bases: TGCAGTGGCAGCAGCTCTGGAAACACCATATATTTT. Protein product: CSGSSSGNTIYF. The rearrangement joins TRBV29-1 to TRBJ1-3; D unclear. The V gene's germline CDR1 is SQVTM and CDR2 ANQGSEA. The CDR3 has 12 residues. The full variable domain, its missing parts supplied by reference TRBV29-1 and TRBJ1-3, is SAVISQKPSRDICQRGTSLTIQCQVDSQVTMMFWYRQQPGQSLTLIATANQGSEATYESGFVIDKFPISRPNLTFSTLTVSNMSPEDSSIYLCSGSSSGNTIYFGEGSWLTVV.

The chain carries TRBV10-3 and TRBJ2-1; a possible D gene is TRBD2 (6 bases). CDR3 length: 15 amino acids. Trimming took off 2 bases at V and 1 base at J, with 9 bases between the two ends. From germline, CDR1 is ENHRY and CDR2 SYGVKD. CDR3 protein: CAISEVSGSYNEQFF. In DNA form, the CDR3 reads TGTGCCATCAGTGAGGTTAGCGGATCCTACAATGAGCAGTTCTTC.

The chain recombines TRBV5-1 with TRBJ2-3; TRBD1 might be the D (5 bases). CDR1 SGHRS and CDR2 YFSETQ come from the germline V gene. The CDR3 totals 16 residues. V was pared by 0 bases and J by 6 bases, with 17 bases between. CDR3 in DNA: TGCGCCAGCAGCTTGGAAGGGGTGGTCGAGGCGGATACGCAGTATTTT. It is translated as CASSLEGVVEADTQYF.

This clone has just one count. The chain has TRBV18 and TRBJ1-4; TRBD1 aligns across 8 bases. The V and J ends lost 3 bases and 4 bases, in that order; junction bases with no gene match: 1. The CDR3 has 14 amino acids. CDR1 and CDR2 from the germline V gene are KGHSH and LQKENI. The CDR3 loop reads CASSPGQVNEKLFF. In nucleotides, the CDR3 is TGTGCCAGCTCACCGGGACAGGTTAATGAAAAACTGTTTTTT.

The chain employs TRBV7-8 and TRBJ1-2, with D perhaps TRBD1 (6 bases). The V gene lost 2 bases and the J gene lost 2 bases, with 12 bases spanning the gap. Per the germline V gene, CDR1 is SGHVS and CDR2 is FQNEAQ. The length of the CDR3 is 15 residues. CDR3 sequence (DNA): TGTGCCAGCAGCTTAAGCTTACAGGGCAACTATGGCTACACCTTC. It codes for CASSLSLQGNYGYTF. Combining the CDR3 with reference TRBV7-8 and TRBJ1-2 gives the whole variable domain GAGVSQSPRYKVAKRGQDVALRCDPISGHVSLFWYQQALGQGPEFLTYFQNEAQLDKSGLPSDRFFAERPEGSVSTLKIQRTQQEDSAVYLCASSLSLQGNYGYTFGSGTRLTVV.

The rearrangement joins TRBV7-3 to TRBJ1-1, with D possibly being TRBD1 (5 bases). From germline, CDR1 is SGHTA and CDR2 FQGTGA. The CDR3 totals 15 residues. The ends were cut back, 5 bases at V and 4 bases at J, with 17 bases in the middle. As DNA, the CDR3 is TGTGCCAGCAGCCTACAAGTACAGGTGTTCACTGAAGCTTTCTTT. Translated: CASSLQVQVFTEAFF.

This clone was seen a single time. J is TRBJ1-6 and V is TRBV5-4; 9 bases fit TRBD1. CDR1 and CDR2 from the germline V gene are SGHNT and YYREEE (reference sequence). The length of the CDR3 is 15 residues. V lost 4 bases to trimming and J lost 7 bases; unmatched junction nucleotides: 6. The CDR3 DNA sequence: TGTGCCAGCAGCGTGACCGGGACAGGGAATTCACCCCTCCACTTT. This codes for CASSVTGTGNSPLHF.

The chain recombines TRBV5-4 with TRBJ1-1, with 8 bases lining up with TRBD1. Germline CDR1 reads SGHNT; CDR2 reads YYREEE (reference sequence). The CDR3 totals 14 residues. The J segment lost 4 bases and the V segment lost 0 bases, leaving 2 bases of the junction unmatched. The CDR3: CASSLETGATEAFF. CDR3 coding DNA: TGTGCCAGCAGCTTGGAGACAGGGGCCACTGAAGCTTTCTTT.

The chain is built from TRBV9 and TRBJ2-7; D unresolved. The CDR3 totals 13 residues. CDR1 and CDR2 from the germline V gene are SGDLS and YYNGEE. V dropped 2 bases and J dropped 5 bases, with 11 bases sitting between them. In DNA form, the CDR3 reads TGTGCCAGCAGCGTTGGGCCTTCGAACGAGCAGTACTTC. This encodes CASSVGPSNEQYF.

This clone was detected only a few times. This chain uses TRBV4-2 with TRBJ1-4; no firm D call. The CDR3 runs to 14 residues. V shed 0 bases and J shed 15 bases, with 17 bases lying between them. The germline CDR1 and CDR2 sequences are LGHNA and YNFKEQ. DNA of the CDR3: TGTGCCAGCAGCCAAGATTTTCGGGAGAGGGATATGTTTTTT. Translation gives CASSQDFRERDMFF.

The gene calls are TRBV29-1 and TRBJ1-2; maybe TRBD1 (5 bases). Trimming left V 0 bases short and J 8 bases short, with 13 bases between. This CDR3 region has 13 residues. In germline, CDR1 is SQVTM, CDR2 ANQGSEA. The CDR3: CSVEDLGGVGYTF. The DNA for the CDR3 is TGCAGCGTTGAAGATCTCGGGGGAGTCGGCTACACCTTC.

The chain recombines TRBV9 with TRBJ2-2; no clear D gene. Trimming stripped 2 bases from V and 6 bases from J, with 11 bases between. The CDR3 consists of 14 residues. Per germline, CDR1 SGDLS and CDR2 YYNGEE. CDR3 sequence reads: CASSVTGTSGELFF. The CDR3 DNA follows: TGTGCCAGCAGCGTCACGGGTACTTCCGGGGAGCTGTTTTTT.

The genes are TRBV5-1 and TRBJ2-3, with 10 positions matching TRBD2. The trim removed 0 bases at V and 7 bases at J, leaving 8 bases unmatched. CDR3 size: 16 residues. Germline V CDR1 and CDR2: SGHRS, YFSETQ. CDR3 nucleotide sequence: TGCGCCAGCAGCTTGGCCTTAGCGGGGGGCATAAATACGCAGTATTTT. Residues: CASSLALAGGINTQYF.